This TCR beta chain was recovered during a study of blood T cell repertoires in COVID-19. After removal of 2 bases from V and 0 bases from J, the junction contained 3 bases not matched to a gene. The CDR3 has 15 residues. In germline, CDR1 is SGHNT, CDR2 YYREEE (reference sequence). The assay was immunoSEQ multiplex PCR, and TCRdb's table has in-frame clones only and misses some. The sample yields hundreds of thousands of clones, approximately 87% seen once. This TCR was sampled from a woman in her 50s who had recovered from COVID-19. What was sequenced was peripheral blood. The chain recombines TRBV5-4 with TRBJ2-3, with TRBD1 matching 7 bases. The CDR3: CASSLGTASTDTQYF. CDR3 DNA sequence: TGTGCCAGCAGCTTAGGGACAGCTAGCACAGATACGCAGTATTTT.